One sample yielded the 7 T cell receptor beta chains listed below, sequenced in a study of blood T cell repertoires in COVID-19. Produced via immunoSEQ multiplex PCR; TCRdb's table is partial and in-frame only. The sample has fewer than 250,000 clones, under 90% seen once. The sample taken for sequencing was peripheral blood. These TCRs come from a human donor in a cohort sampled during active COVID-19.

This chain joins TRBV18 and TRBJ1-2; 7 bases match TRBD1. With 6 bases clipped from V and 8 bases from J, the junction kept 9 bases outside the gene matches. The V gene's germline CDR1 is KGHSH and CDR2 LQKENI. This CDR3 comprises 13 residues. CDR3: CASSLDRAGGYTF. The CDR3 DNA is TGTGCCAGCTCCCTTGACAGGGCGGGAGGCTACACCTTC. Full variable domain (remainder filled in from reference TRBV18 and TRBJ1-2): NAGVMQNPRHLVRRRGQEARLRCSPMKGHSHVYWYRQLPEEGLKFMVYLQKENIIDESGMPKERFSAEFPKEGPSILRIQQVVRGDSAAYFCASSLDRAGGYTFGSGTRLTVV.

This chain connects TRBV5-8 to TRBJ2-3; the match to TRBD1 covers 7 bases. The CDR3 runs to 16 residues. Germline loops: CDR1 SGHTS, CDR2 YDEGEE. Trimming at V came to 1 base and at J to 5 bases, leaving 10 bases not matched to a gene. The CDR3 DNA reads TGTGCCAGCAGCTTGTGGCCGGGACAGCAGGGAGATACGCAGTATTTT. It codes for CASSLWPGQQGDTQYF.

J is TRBJ1-5 and V is TRBV6-5, with no clear D. CDR3 length equals 13 residues. V lost 5 bases and J lost 3, with 8 bases in between. Looked up from germline, CDR1 is MNHEY and CDR2 is SVGAGI. The CDR3 loop reads CASSLAPNQPQHF. CDR3 nucleotide sequence: TGTGCCAGCAGTCTGGCCCCCAATCAGCCCCAGCATTTT.

The chain joins TRBV28 to TRBJ1-4; no clear D. Germline CDR1 reads MDHEN; CDR2 reads SYDVKM. Deletions cut 6 bases from V and 7 bases from J, with 15 bases between. This CDR3 spans 14 amino acids. CDR3 sequence: CASSYGGVGEKLFF. Here the CDR3 DNA reads TGTGCCAGCAGCTACGGCGGGGTTGGTGAAAAACTGTTTTTT. The full variable domain, with the rest looked up from reference TRBV28 and TRBJ1-4, is DVKVTQSSRYLVKRTGEKVFLECVQDMDHENMFWYRQDPGLGLRLIYFSYDVKMKEKGDIPEGYSVSREKKERFSLILESASTNQTSMYLCASSYGGVGEKLFFGSGTQLSVL.

This chain links TRBV5-1 with TRBJ2-7; 11 positions match TRBD2. The germline CDR1 and CDR2 sequences are SGHRS and YFSETQ. This CDR3 spans 15 amino acids. The V gene end was trimmed by 3 bases and the J gene end by 0 bases; junction bases not matched to a gene: 2. CDR3 bases: TGCGCCAGCAGCTGGGGGACTAGCGGCTCCTACGAGCAGTACTTC. As protein: CASSWGTSGSYEQYF.

The chain carries TRBV5-1 and TRBJ2-3; TRBD2 matches 7 bases. Germline V gives CDR1 SGHRS, CDR2 YFSETQ. CDR3 length: 16 amino acids. V dropped 0 bases and J dropped 4; count of bases not matched to a gene: 8. This chain's CDR3 is CASSLARTGGSDTQYF. The CDR3 nucleotides read TGCGCCAGCAGCTTGGCCCGAACGGGAGGATCAGATACGCAGTATTTT.

The rearrangement links TRBV7-8 to TRBJ2-5, with D hard to call. The germline V gene has CDR1 SGHVS and CDR2 FQNEAQ. The germline V and J ends were trimmed by 3 bases and 7 bases, with 12 bases remaining between them. CDR3 length equals 13 residues. In nucleotides, the CDR3 is TGTGCCAGCAGCTTTCCCCCGTCCGTGACCCAGTACTTC. Protein product: CASSFPPSVTQYF.